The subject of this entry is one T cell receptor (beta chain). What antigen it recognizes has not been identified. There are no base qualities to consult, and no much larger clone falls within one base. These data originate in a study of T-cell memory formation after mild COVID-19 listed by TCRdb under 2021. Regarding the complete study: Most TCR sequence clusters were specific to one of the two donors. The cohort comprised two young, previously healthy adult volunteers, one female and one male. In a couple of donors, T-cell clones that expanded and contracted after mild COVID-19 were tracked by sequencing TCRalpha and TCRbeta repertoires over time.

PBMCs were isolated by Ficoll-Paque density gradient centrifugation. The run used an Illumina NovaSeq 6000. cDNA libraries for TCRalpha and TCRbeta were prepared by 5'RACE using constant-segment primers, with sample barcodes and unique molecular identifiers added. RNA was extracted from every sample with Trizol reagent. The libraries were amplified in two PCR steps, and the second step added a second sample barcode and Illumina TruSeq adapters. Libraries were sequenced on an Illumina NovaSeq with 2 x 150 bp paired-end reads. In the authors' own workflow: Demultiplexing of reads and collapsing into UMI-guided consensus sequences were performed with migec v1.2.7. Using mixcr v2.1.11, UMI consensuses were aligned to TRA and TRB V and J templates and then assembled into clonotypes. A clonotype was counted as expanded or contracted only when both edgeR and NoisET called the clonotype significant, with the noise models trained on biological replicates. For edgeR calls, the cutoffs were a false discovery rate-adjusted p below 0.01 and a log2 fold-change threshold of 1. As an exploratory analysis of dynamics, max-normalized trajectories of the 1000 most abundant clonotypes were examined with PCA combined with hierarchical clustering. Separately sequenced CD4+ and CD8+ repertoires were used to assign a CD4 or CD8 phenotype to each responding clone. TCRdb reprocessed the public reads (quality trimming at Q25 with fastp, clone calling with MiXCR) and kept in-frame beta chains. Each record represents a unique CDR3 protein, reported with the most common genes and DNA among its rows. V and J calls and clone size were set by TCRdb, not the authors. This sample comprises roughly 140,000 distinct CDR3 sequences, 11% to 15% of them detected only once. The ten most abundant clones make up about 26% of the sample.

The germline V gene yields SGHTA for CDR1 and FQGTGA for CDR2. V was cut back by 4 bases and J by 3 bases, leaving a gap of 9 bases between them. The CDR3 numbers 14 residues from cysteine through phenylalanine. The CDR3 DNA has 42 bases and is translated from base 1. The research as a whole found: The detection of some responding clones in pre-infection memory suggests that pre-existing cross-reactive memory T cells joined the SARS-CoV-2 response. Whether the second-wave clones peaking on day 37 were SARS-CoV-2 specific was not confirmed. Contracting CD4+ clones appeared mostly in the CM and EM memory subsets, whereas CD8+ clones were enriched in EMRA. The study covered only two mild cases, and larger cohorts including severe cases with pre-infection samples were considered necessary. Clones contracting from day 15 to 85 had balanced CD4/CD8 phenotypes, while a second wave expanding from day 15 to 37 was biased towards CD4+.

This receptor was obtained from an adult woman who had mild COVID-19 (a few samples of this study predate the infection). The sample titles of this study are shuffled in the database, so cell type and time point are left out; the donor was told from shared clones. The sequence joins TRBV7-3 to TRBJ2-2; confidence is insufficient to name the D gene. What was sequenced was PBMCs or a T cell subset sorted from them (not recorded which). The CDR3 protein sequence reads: CASSSAIYTGELFF. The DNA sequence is TGTGCCAGCAGCTCCGCAATCTACACCGGGGAGCTGTTTTTT.